The rows below give T cell receptor beta chains drawn from one sample of a study of identical twins' blood T cells. TCRdb passed the 5' RACE reads through MiXCR, listing each CDR3 protein once. The sample shows roughly 380,000 distinct CDR3 sequences, under 30% of them seen only once. The source material was PBMCs. The receptors originated from a woman between 18 and 55 years old in good health. Both conserved end residues are part of each CDR3.

v_gene: TRBV20-1
j_gene: TRBJ2-5
CDR3aa: CSASSQVETQYF

v_gene: TRBV27
j_gene: TRBJ2-7
CDR3aa: CASKRTGSTHEQYF

v_gene: TRBV5-1
j_gene: TRBJ1-6
CDR3aa: CASSLEGGTPLHF

v_gene: TRBV6-5
j_gene: TRBJ2-3
CDR3aa: CASSYRPFADTQYF

v_gene: TRBV12-5
j_gene: TRBJ2-2
CDR3aa: CASGRAGGTGELFF

v_gene: TRBV5-1
j_gene: TRBJ1-1
CDR3aa: CASSPGVRDNPEAFF

v_gene: TRBV27
j_gene: TRBJ2-5
CDR3aa: CASSFLNGVETQYF

v_gene: TRBV6-1
j_gene: TRBJ1-1
CDR3aa: CASSERQLNTEAFF

v_gene: TRBV2
j_gene: TRBJ1-1
CDR3aa: CASSEEGVTEAFF

v_gene: TRBV28
j_gene: TRBJ1-2
CDR3aa: CASSTGYGYTF

v_gene: TRBV7-6
j_gene: TRBJ1-5
CDR3aa: CVSSLGMELQPQHF

v_gene: TRBV5-1
j_gene: TRBJ2-2
CDR3aa: CASSLQVGSSGNTGELFF

v_gene: TRBV20-1
j_gene: TRBJ1-1
CDR3aa: CSAGGAQGRTEAFF

v_gene: TRBV28
j_gene: TRBJ2-1
CDR3aa: CASSSHLPSYNEQFF

v_gene: TRBV20-1
j_gene: TRBJ1-6
CDR3aa: CSAAPGNSPLHF

v_gene: TRBV6-6
j_gene: TRBJ2-2
CDR3aa: CASRPLTGLAGELFF

v_gene: TRBV14
j_gene: TRBJ1-1
CDR3aa: CASSYWTVSTEAFF

v_gene: TRBV10-3
j_gene: TRBJ2-7
CDR3aa: CAISESKVVYYEQYF

v_gene: TRBV7-2
j_gene: TRBJ2-2
CDR3aa: CASSRRAGPGELFF

v_gene: TRBV5-1
j_gene: TRBJ1-1
CDR3aa: CASSFLSAPNTEAFF

v_gene: TRBV20-1
j_gene: TRBJ2-7
CDR3aa: CSATGQSRSYEQYF

v_gene: TRBV29-1
j_gene: TRBJ2-3
CDR3aa: CSVDTRQHTDTQYF

v_gene: TRBV27
j_gene: TRBJ2-7
CDR3aa: CASSLDRTAYEQYF

v_gene: TRBV20-1
j_gene: TRBJ2-7
CDR3aa: CSAGLGRAREQYF

v_gene: TRBV24-1
j_gene: TRBJ2-3
CDR3aa: CATSDTGTEGSDTQYF

v_gene: TRBV19
j_gene: TRBJ1-4
CDR3aa: CASSINRGRPEKLFF

v_gene: TRBV7-2
j_gene: TRBJ1-3
CDR3aa: CASSLMRGVSGNTIYF

v_gene: TRBV5-1
j_gene: TRBJ2-1
CDR3aa: CASSTLANSYNEQFF

v_gene: TRBV2
j_gene: TRBJ2-5
CDR3aa: CASSLDWNQETQYF

v_gene: TRBV24-1
j_gene: TRBJ1-1
CDR3aa: CATSDAVGLPTEAFF

v_gene: TRBV20-1
j_gene: TRBJ2-1
CDR3aa: CSASPGLAAYNEQFF

v_gene: TRBV5-6
j_gene: TRBJ1-4
CDR3aa: CASSLVLAEKLFF

v_gene: TRBV20-1
j_gene: TRBJ2-1
CDR3aa: CSGTTRRGVYYSYNEQFF

v_gene: TRBV3-1
j_gene: TRBJ1-2
CDR3aa: CASSPDSASGYTF

v_gene: TRBV5-1
j_gene: TRBJ2-7
CDR3aa: CASSSHYDTYEQYF

v_gene: TRBV20-1
j_gene: TRBJ2-3
CDR3aa: CSALSSGPGDTQYF

v_gene: TRBV3-1
j_gene: TRBJ1-1
CDR3aa: CASSQGFRGQYRDTEAFF

v_gene: TRBV14
j_gene: TRBJ1-6
CDR3aa: CASSETGFSPLHF

v_gene: TRBV19
j_gene: TRBJ2-1
CDR3aa: CASSIVRGQDEQFF

v_gene: TRBV4-3
j_gene: TRBJ1-1
CDR3aa: CASGVGRLTEAFF